The rows below give T cell receptor beta chains drawn from one sample of a study of a mutant IDH1 vaccine in newly diagnosed glioma. Repertoires were generated with immunoSEQ multiplex PCR, while TCRdb's copy carries only in-frame clones and drops some. The repertoire holds about 70,000 clones, with around 82% as singletons. Sequences were derived from peripheral blood mononuclear cells (PBMCs), sampled from a glioma patient treated with radiotherapy, temozolomide or both. These receptors all come from a young woman with glioma. Some clones in this sample may be carry-over from other donors' samples. Both conserved end residues are part of each CDR3. D genes are given only for firm matches. A clone size is listed for some rows: how often the clone was seen (once, few, many), or a class if it is expanded.

cdr3_nt	cdr3_aa	cdr3_length	clone_size	d_call	v_call	j_call
TGTGCCAGCAGTGAGAAAGACCGTATGGGAAATCAGCCCCAGCATTTT	CASSEKDRMGNQPQHF	16	NA	NA	TRBV2	TRBJ1-5
TGTGCCAGCAGCTTATTTGGGCCTGAAGCTTTCTTT	CASSLFGPEAFF	12	NA	NA	TRBV7-2	TRBJ1-1
TGTGCCAGCAGCTCGGGGCTTTCCGGGAGGGCCGTCTACAATGAGCAGTTCTTC	CASSSGLSGRAVYNEQFF	18	NA	TRBD2	TRBV5-8	TRBJ2-1
TGTGCCAGCAGTGAGGAACGAGGATGGGACACTGAAGCTTTCTTT	CASSEERGWDTEAFF	15	NA	NA	TRBV25-1	TRBJ1-1
TGTGCCAGCAGCTACCGACAGGGGGCCTACAATGAGCAGTTCTTC	CASSYRQGAYNEQFF	15	NA	TRBD1	TRBV7-6	TRBJ2-1
TGTGCCAGCAGCCGGACTAGCGGGACAGGGGATGAGCAGTTCTTC	CASSRTSGTGDEQFF	15	NA	TRBD2	TRBV4-2	TRBJ2-1
TGTGCCTCCAGCTCGGGAGAGACCCAGTACTTC	CASSSGETQYF	11	NA	NA	TRBV30	TRBJ2-5
TGCGCCAGCAGCCAAGAACTAGCGAGCGCCTACGAGCAGTACTTC	CASSQELASAYEQYF	15	NA	TRBD2	TRBV4-1	TRBJ2-7
TGTGCCAGTAGTTTGGTCGGGGATAGGTCCTACGAGCAGTACTTC	CASSLVGDRSYEQYF	15	NA	NA	TRBV19	TRBJ2-7
TGCAGCGTTGGCCGGGACGCGTACGAGCAGTACTTC	CSVGRDAYEQYF	12	NA	NA	TRBV29-1	TRBJ2-7
TGTGCCAGCAGCTTTCTCTTTCTTAGACAGGGGGCGGGCACCGGGGAGCTGTTTTTT	CASSFLFLRQGAGTGELFF	19	NA	TRBD1	TRBV11-2	TRBJ2-2
TGTGCCAGCAGCCCCACGACAGGGGCCTACGAGCAGTACTTC	CASSPTTGAYEQYF	14	once	TRBD1	TRBV27	TRBJ2-7
TGTGCCATCAGTGAGTTACAGGGAAACACCGGGGAGCTGTTTTTT	CAISELQGNTGELFF	15	few	NA	TRBV10-3	TRBJ2-2
TGCAGCGTTGGATTGGGACAGGGCCATGGCTACACCTTC	CSVGLGQGHGYTF	13	few	TRBD1	TRBV29-1	TRBJ1-2
TGTGCCAGCAGCTATGGCTACACCTTC	CASSYGYTF	9	once	NA	TRBV7-2	TRBJ1-2
TGTGCCAGCAGCGTGGGACACCACTACGAGCAGTACTTC	CASSVGHHYEQYF	13	NA	NA	TRBV9	TRBJ2-7
TGTGCCAGCAGCTCGTGGACTAGCGGGCTAGAGACCCAGTACTTC	CASSSWTSGLETQYF	15	once	TRBD2	TRBV7-8	TRBJ2-5
TGTGCCAGCAGTTCGAGGGATGCAGGCTTGTCCTACGAGCAGTACTTC	CASSSRDAGLSYEQYF	16	NA	NA	TRBV6-5	TRBJ2-7
TGTGCCAGCAGCCGGGACAGGGGGCTGAACACTGAAGCTTTCTTT	CASSRDRGLNTEAFF	15	NA	TRBD1	TRBV2	TRBJ1-1
TGTGCCAGCAGCCAGTCCAACAGGGGGTGGGGGGATACGCAGTATTTT	CASSQSNRGWGDTQYF	16	NA	TRBD1	TRBV4-2	TRBJ2-3
TGTGCCAGCAGCCCCTTGGGCGGTAAAGAGACCCAGTACTTC	CASSPLGGKETQYF	14	NA	NA	TRBV7-8	TRBJ2-5
TGTGCCAGCAGCATAGAAAACACTGAAGCTTTCTTT	CASSIENTEAFF	12	NA	NA	TRBV11-3	TRBJ1-1